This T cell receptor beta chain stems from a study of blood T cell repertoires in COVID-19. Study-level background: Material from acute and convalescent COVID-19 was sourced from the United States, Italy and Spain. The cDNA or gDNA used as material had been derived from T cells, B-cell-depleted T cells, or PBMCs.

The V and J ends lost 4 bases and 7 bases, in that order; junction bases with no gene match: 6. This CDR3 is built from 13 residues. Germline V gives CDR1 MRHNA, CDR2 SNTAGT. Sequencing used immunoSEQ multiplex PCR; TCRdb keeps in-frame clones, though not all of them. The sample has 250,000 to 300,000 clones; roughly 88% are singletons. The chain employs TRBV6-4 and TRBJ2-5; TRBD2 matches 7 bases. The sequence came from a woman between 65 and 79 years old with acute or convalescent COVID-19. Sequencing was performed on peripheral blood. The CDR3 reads CASSARTGGTQYF. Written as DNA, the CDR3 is TGTGCCAGCAGTGCCCGGACGGGAGGGACCCAGTACTTC.